The 16 T cell receptor beta chains given below trace back to one sample, sequenced in a study of T-cell memory formation after mild COVID-19. TCRdb re-derived calls from the 5' RACE reads in MiXCR, one entry per CDR3 protein. The data contain fewer than 700,000 distinct CDR3 sequences, over 15% of them seen just once; the ten biggest clones take up about 12%. The sequencing sample was made of PBMCs or a T cell subset sorted from them (not recorded which). Receptors originate from an adult woman who had mild COVID-19 (a few samples of this study predate the infection). Cell type and time point are not known.

The chain couples TRBV7-2 to TRBJ2-1, with 7 bases lining up with TRBD1. CDR1 is SGHTA and CDR2 is FQGNSA in the germline V gene. The CDR3 is 16 residues long. Germline trimming cut 3 bases from V and 2 bases from J; bases unmatched to any gene: 7. The CDR3 bases are TGTGCCAGCAGCTTGGAAGGACAGGTTGCCTACAATGAGCAGTTCTTC. It codes for CASSLEGQVAYNEQFF. The full variable domain, with the rest looked up from reference TRBV7-2 and TRBJ2-1, is GAGVSQSPSNKVTEKGKDVELRCDPISGHTALYWYRQSLGQGLEFLIYFQGNSAPDKSGLPSDRFSAERTGGSVSTLTIQRTQQEDSAVYLCASSLEGQVAYNEQFFGPGTRLTVL.

Ten or more counts support this clonotype. The chain employs TRBV6-1 and TRBJ2-3, with TRBD1 identical over 8 bases. There are 16 residues in the CDR3. Germline CDR1 is MNHNS and CDR2 is SASEGT. The junction had 10 bases not matched to a gene; V was cut back by 5 bases and J by 3 bases. The CDR3 DNA is TGTGCCAGCAGTCCTCAGACAGGGGCTATTACAGATACGCAGTATTTT. This sequence encodes CASSPQTGAITDTQYF.

V is TRBV12-3 or TRBV12-4 and J is TRBJ1-1; D remains unclear. The V gene lost 0 bases and the J gene lost 7 bases, with 9 bases spanning the gap. The CDR3 consists of 13 residues. In DNA, the CDR3 is TGTGCCAGCAGTTTAGCGGTTGCCAGTGAAGCTTTCTTT. Translated: CASSLAVASEAFF.

The sample holds a few counts of this clonotype. The chain carries TRBV7-2 and TRBJ2-1; 9 positions agree with TRBD1. Germline lookup yields CDR1 SGHTA and CDR2 FQGNSA. The CDR3 sequence is 20 residues long. V was clipped by 4 bases and J by 2 bases; unmatched bases: 18. The CDR3 DNA reads as TGTGCCAGCAGCTCCAAGGGACAGGGCTTTAAGCCTGGCCCCTACAATGAGCAGTTCTTC. Encoded protein: CASSSKGQGFKPGPYNEQFF.

There are many counts of this clonotype. This chain uses TRBV18 with TRBJ2-7, with 9 bases lining up with TRBD2. CDR1 and CDR2 from the germline V gene are KGHSH and LQKENI. Trimming removed 0 bases from V and 9 bases from J; junction bases left unmatched: 12. CDR3 length equals 16 residues. The CDR3 DNA reads TGTGCCAGCTCACCACCTGGGAATAGCGGGAGAAGTTGGCAGTACTTC. The encoded protein is CASSPPGNSGRSWQYF. The full variable domain, in which reference TRBV18 and TRBJ2-7 provide the parts outside the CDR3, is NAGVMQNPRHLVRRRGQEARLRCSPMKGHSHVYWYRQLPEEGLKFMVYLQKENIIDESGMPKERFSAEFPKEGPSILRIQQVVRGDSAAYFCASSPPGNSGRSWQYFGPGTRLTVT.

The chain joins TRBV4-3 to TRBJ1-2; D unresolved. The V and J ends lost 3 bases and 0 bases respectively, with 26 bases between them. CDR1 and CDR2 (germline): LGHNA, YSLEER. This CDR3 is 20 amino acids long. For the CDR3, the DNA is TGCGCCAGCAGCCACCATGGCCCCACGGCATGGATTAGAGCTAACTATGGCTACACCTTC. Amino acid sequence: CASSHHGPTAWIRANYGYTF.

The chain has TRBV5-4 and TRBJ2-1, with D unclear. This CDR3 has 13 amino acids. Germline V CDR1 and CDR2: SGHNT, YYREEE (reference sequence). Trimming took off 4 bases at V and 7 bases at J, with 12 bases between the two ends. CDR3 DNA sequence: TGTGCCAGCAGCCAGGACGAAAAGAATGAGCAGTTCTTC. Translation gives CASSQDEKNEQFF.

The chain joins TRBV6-5 to TRBJ2-7; D call uncertain. CDR3 size: 14 residues. Germline V lookup: CDR1 MNHEY, CDR2 SVGAGI. V was clipped by 0 bases and J by 1 base, with 7 bases between them. This CDR3 reads CASSYSFSSYEQYF. For the CDR3, the DNA is TGTGCCAGCAGTTACTCCTTCAGTTCCTACGAGCAGTACTTC.

This clonotype was seen a few times. The chain has TRBV7-8 and TRBJ1-2; D might be TRBD1 (6 bases). This CDR3 contains 15 residues. Germline V gene data show CDR1 as SGHVS and CDR2 as FQNEAQ. The V and J ends lost 2 bases and 6 bases respectively, with 16 bases between them. The CDR3 loop reads CASSLRRGRVDGYTF. The CDR3, as DNA: TGTGCCAGCAGCTTACGCCGGGGGCGCGTCGATGGCTACACCTTC.

The sample holds many counts of this clonotype. The chain is built from TRBV7-2 and TRBJ2-3; 11 positions match TRBD2. The V segment lost 1 base and the J segment 1 base; nucleotides outside the gene matches: 4. The germline gives CDR1 SGHTA, CDR2 FQGNSA. This CDR3 region has 17 residues. DNA of the CDR3: TGTGCCAGCAGCTTAGGGCGACTAGCGGGGCGCACAGATACGCAGTATTTT. Protein sequence: CASSLGRLAGRTDTQYF.

This clonotype occurred a few times. The chain couples TRBV27 to TRBJ1-1, with a weak D call TRBD1 (5 bases). Germline CDR1 is MNHEY and CDR2 is SMNVEV (reference sequence). Trimming shortened V by 7 bases and J by 0 bases, and 18 bases separated the two germline ends. The CDR3 is 16 amino acids. The CDR3 nucleotides are TGTGCCAGCATCACCTCTGGCCAGGGAATGAACACTGAAGCTTTCTTT. Its translation: CASITSGQGMNTEAFF.

The V call is TRBV5-1, the J call TRBJ1-1, with D perhaps TRBD1 (5 bases). Germline V gene sequence: CDR1 SGHRS, CDR2 YFSETQ. V was trimmed by 4 bases and J by 7 bases, leaving 20 bases between them. This CDR3 is 15 amino acids long. The CDR3 DNA sequence: TGCGCCAGCAGCCCGGTAGGGGTCACGGGAGATGAAGCTTTCTTT. It encodes CASSPVGVTGDEAFF.

This clonotype turned up a few times. This chain uses TRBV5-4 with TRBJ2-3; 8 nucleotides align to TRBD2. The CDR3 loop spans 14 amino acids. Germline loops: CDR1 SGHNT, CDR2 YYREEE (reference sequence). With 6 bases clipped from V and 1 base from J, the junction kept 4 bases outside the gene matches. This chain's CDR3 is CASTGTRGTDTQYF. The CDR3 nucleotides are TGTGCCAGCACAGGGACTAGGGGCACAGATACGCAGTATTTT.

This clonotype turned up a few times. The chain couples TRBV20-1 to TRBJ1-5, with a tentative D call TRBD1 (5 bases). The CDR3 covers 15 residues. The germline V and J ends were trimmed by 5 bases and 0 bases, with 14 bases remaining between them. Germline CDR1 reads DFQATT; CDR2 reads SNEGSKA (reference sequence). The CDR3 DNA follows: TGCAGTGCTCAGGGTGGGGAGTATAGCAATCAGCCCCAGCATTTT. It translates to CSAQGGEYSNQPQHF.

This clonotype was counted a few times. The gene calls are TRBV6-5 and TRBJ1-3, with 9 bases identical to TRBD1. Trimming cost V 8 bases and J 4 bases; bases outside gene matches: 12. Per the germline V gene, CDR1 is MNHEY and CDR2 is SVGAGI. The CDR3 is 16 residues long. CDR3 protein: CASGKQGAEIGNTIYF. CDR3 nucleotide sequence: TGTGCCAGCGGCAAACAGGGGGCAGAGATCGGAAACACCATATATTTT.

This chain connects TRBV30 to TRBJ2-7, with D possibly TRBD1 on 6 matching bases. This CDR3 has 14 amino acids. In germline, CDR1 is GTSNPN, CDR2 SVGIG (reference sequence). V was pared by 5 bases and J by 5 bases, with 19 bases between. CDR3 sequence: CAWSLGQSFNEQYF. For the CDR3, the DNA is TGTGCCTGGTCCCTCGGACAGAGTTTCAACGAGCAGTACTTC.